What follows are 10 T cell receptor beta chains derived from one specimen sequenced in a study of post-analysis software for immune sequencing data. Regarding the study as a whole: Patients used about 5 TRBV segments, including TRBV5-6, TRBV5-1 and TRBV20-1, more often than controls.

Prepared TCR beta cDNA libraries contained unique molecular identifiers. In TCRdb, the PCR reads were re-called with MiXCR into one record per CDR3 protein. The sample has more than 450,000 distinct CDR3 sequences, 40% to 50% seen once. These receptors lack a known antigen. Sequenced: blood. The source is a girl aged 5 to 17 with multiple sclerosis.

The chain carries TRBV4-1 and TRBJ2-5, with D tentatively TRBD1 (6 bases). The CDR3 length is 15 residues. Germline loops: CDR1 MGHRA, CDR2 YSYEKL. Trimming removed 4 bases at V and 9 bases at J, with 21 bases between. The CDR3, as DNA: TGCGCCAGCAGCCGCCTAACAGGGTCCAAGGGACCCCAGTACTTC. It is translated as CASSRLTGSKGPQYF.

The V call is TRBV3-1, the J call TRBJ1-5, with TRBD1 as a possible D gene (5 bases). The CDR3 covers 13 residues. Germline V gene data show CDR1 as LGHDT and CDR2 as YNNKEL (reference sequence). The V and J ends lost 5 bases and 7 bases respectively, with 12 bases between them. The CDR3 spells CASSWDGGQPQHF. The DNA for the CDR3 is TGTGCCAGCAGCTGGGACGGCGGGCAGCCCCAGCATTTT. Variable domain in full (rest from reference TRBV3-1 and TRBJ1-5): DTAVSQTPKYLVTQMGNDKSIKCEQNLGHDTMYWYKQDSKKFLKIMFSYNNKELIINETVPNRFSPKSPDKAHLNLHINSLELGDSAVYFCASSWDGGQPQHFGDGTRLSIL.

The chain links TRBV12-3 or TRBV12-4 to TRBJ2-7, with TRBD1 matching 7 bases. The CDR3 contains 15 residues. Trimming took 6 bases from V and 0 from J; bases not matched to a gene: 8. CDR3 sequence: CASSSPRDSSYEQYF. CDR3 DNA: TGTGCCAGCAGCTCCCCCCGGGACAGCTCCTACGAGCAGTACTTC.

This clonotype has just a few counts. J is TRBJ1-2 and V is TRBV5-1, with 7 bases matching TRBD1. The germline V gene encodes CDR1 SGHRS and CDR2 YFSETQ. CDR3 size: 15 residues. Unmatched junction bases numbered 9, after V lost 3 bases and J lost 4 bases. CDR3 sequence (DNA): TGCGCCAGCAGCTCCCAGTTGGGACAGCTCTATGGCTACACCTTC. This encodes CASSSQLGQLYGYTF.

The chain recombines TRBV12-3 or TRBV12-4 with TRBJ2-7; D uncertain. V lost 6 bases to trimming and J lost 4 bases, with 13 bases between them. The CDR3 runs to 13 residues. CDR3 bases: TGTGCCAGCAGCACCTCGACGCCTTACGAGCAGTACTTC. Its translation is CASSTSTPYEQYF.

The V and J genes are TRBV20-1 and TRBJ2-5; 11 bases align to TRBD2. CDR1 and CDR2 (germline): DFQATT, SNEGSKA (reference sequence). The J segment lost 2 bases and the V segment lost 5 bases, leaving 10 bases of the junction unmatched. CDR3 size: 16 residues. The CDR3 sequence: CSASLGGLAVQETQYF. DNA of the CDR3: TGCAGTGCTTCCTTAGGGGGACTAGCGGTTCAAGAGACCCAGTACTTC.

This clonotype has only a few counts. This rearrangement joins TRBV20-1 to TRBJ1-6, with no clear D. In germline, CDR1 is DFQATT, CDR2 SNEGSKA (reference sequence). V was shortened by 0 bases and J by 6 bases, with 15 bases between the two germline ends. The CDR3 contains 16 residues. The CDR3 region is CSARDSDGGVNSPLHF. Here the CDR3 DNA reads TGCAGTGCTAGAGATAGTGACGGTGGGGTTAATTCACCCCTCCACTTT.

This chain connects TRBV12-3 or TRBV12-4 to TRBJ1-1; D is unclear. The length of the CDR3 is 12 residues. V was shortened by 5 bases and J by 6 bases, with 10 bases between the two germline ends. The CDR3 reads CASSLGMPEAFF. CDR3 DNA sequence: TGTGCCAGCAGTCTCGGGATGCCTGAAGCTTTCTTT.

This clonotype was observed a few times. The rearrangement links TRBV4-1 to TRBJ2-3; D is possibly TRBD1 or TRBD2 (5 bases each). Per the germline V gene, CDR1 is MGHRA and CDR2 is YSYEKL. The CDR3 covers 17 residues. Trimming removed 2 bases from V and 4 bases from J, with 19 bases in between. As DNA, the CDR3 is TGCGCCAGCAGCCAATTGTATAAGGGACCGATTCCAGATACGCAGTATTTT. It encodes CASSQLYKGPIPDTQYF.

V usage is TRBV10-3 and J usage is TRBJ1-2; no clear D. CDR1 is ENHRY, CDR2 SYGVKD, per germline. Trimming removed 0 bases at V and 8 bases at J, with 19 bases between. The CDR3 extends over 16 amino acids. CDR3 bases: TGTGCCATCAGTGAGTCTGGAGGACCGAGGACTCGCGGCTACACCTTC. It specifies CAISESGGPRTRGYTF.